This T cell receptor (beta chain) was identified during a study of blood T cell repertoires in COVID-19. Turning to the study itself: Acute-phase and convalescent COVID-19 samples originated in the United States, Italy and Spain. Nucleic acid was either cDNA or gDNA, and it came from T cells, B-cell-depleted T cells, or PBMCs.

Original data processing: Amplification with reference gene primers provided the estimates of nucleated cell counts. Libraries were prepared by immunoSEQ multiplex PCR; TCRdb keeps only in-frame clonotypes and omits some of them. The V and J calls and the clone size are those of that table, but D and trimming were determined from the DNA. Of some 240,000 clones listed, about 83% were seen once; the top ten hold less than 2%. A word on this clone: The junction departs from germline at one end; a sequencing error may be responsible.

The CDR3 consists of 15 residues. Per the germline V gene, CDR1 is SGHTA and CDR2 is FQGNSA. This receptor was taken from a woman in her thirties or forties who had recovered from COVID-19. Sequenced material: peripheral blood. The chain joins TRBV7-2 to TRBJ1-2, with 8 bases lining up with TRBD1. CDR3 coding DNA: TGTGCCAGCAGCTCCCCTTCCCGGGACAGGTCCCCTACGGGCTTC. Amino acids: CASSSPSRDRSPTGF.